The entry below describes one T cell receptor beta chain. As handled by the study authors: Amplification of reference gene primers was used by the study to estimate nucleated cell counts. Clones were read by immunoSEQ multiplex PCR, and TCRdb kept only the in-frame ones, dropping some. Clone size and V and J calls were adopted from that table, with D and trimming inferred from the DNA. The sample lists about 110,000 clones, 70% to 80% occurring once. The sample is drawn from a study of blood T cell repertoires in COVID-19. Study at large: From the United States, Italy and Spain came samples of acute and convalescent COVID-19. The analysed material was cDNA or gDNA that came from T cells, B-cell-depleted T cells, or PBMCs.

Per germline, CDR1 GTSNPN and CDR2 SVGIG (reference sequence). Trimming pared 0 bases from V and 5 bases from J, leaving 13 bases between. The CDR3 consists of 14 residues. Sequencing was carried out using peripheral blood. V gene TRBV30 combines with J gene TRBJ1-1; the D gene is possibly TRBD1 (6 bases). This TCR was sampled from a human donor with acute or convalescent COVID-19. The donor label of this sample is uncertain. The CDR3 is CAWSVQGGRTEAFF. The CDR3, as DNA: TGTGCCTGGAGTGTACAAGGGGGTAGAACTGAAGCTTTCTTT.